This entry lists 8 T cell receptor beta chains sequenced from one sample in a study of shared clonotypes between healthy human individuals. Sequencing used immunoSEQ multiplex PCR; TCRdb keeps in-frame clones, though not all of them. Of about 490,000 clones in the sample, approximately 80% were seen once. Sequenced input: PBMCs. Receptors originate from a woman aged 40 to 50 in good health. Some clones in this sample may be carry-over from other donors' samples.

The chain joins TRBV29-1 to TRBJ2-7; 9 bases are a match to TRBD2. Germline V lookup: CDR1 SQVTM, CDR2 ANQGSEA. This CDR3 is 17 amino acids long. The V and J ends lost 6 bases and 7 bases, in that order; junction bases with no gene match: 22. This CDR3 reads CSVVYAISGSLAGEQYF. Here the CDR3 DNA reads TGCAGCGTGGTATACGCGATTAGCGGGAGCCTAGCGGGTGAGCAGTACTTC.

The CDR3 loop is CASSEGTSGDAYEQYF. The DNA for the CDR3 is TGTGCCAGCAGCGAAGGGACTAGCGGTGACGCCTACGAGCAGTACTTC. The rearrangement links TRBV9 to TRBJ2-7, with 11 bases aligning to TRBD2. Per germline, CDR1 SGDLS and CDR2 YYNGEE. This CDR3 contains 16 residues. J was trimmed by 2 bases and V by 3 bases; bases with no gene match: 7.

This clone has just one count. The genes are TRBV5-1 and TRBJ1-3; tentative D call: TRBD1 (6 bases). Germline CDR1 reads SGHRS; CDR2 reads YFSETQ. The CDR3 spans 16 residues. The V end was cut by 2 bases, the J end by 0 bases, with 12 bases between. The DNA of the CDR3 is TGCGCCAGCAGCTTTTCATCAGGGGACTCTGGAAACACCATATATTTT. Its protein is CASSFSSGDSGNTIYF.

The chain has TRBV28 and TRBJ1-2, with 8 bases that match TRBD1. Germline lookup yields CDR1 MDHEN and CDR2 SYDVKM. Unmatched junction bases numbered 10, after V lost 5 bases and J lost 8 bases. The CDR3 extends over 14 amino acids. The CDR3 protein is CASSEGRGRYGYTF. The DNA for the CDR3 is TGTGCCAGCAGTGAAGGCAGGGGGCGATACGGCTACACCTTC.

This chain connects TRBV28 to TRBJ1-1; D remains ambiguous. V shed 6 bases and J shed 5 bases, with 13 bases lying between them. Germline V CDR1 and CDR2: MDHEN, SYDVKM. This CDR3 spans 13 amino acids. The CDR3 region has the DNA TGTGCCAGCAGATTAGGGAGAGGGACTGAAGCTTTCTTT. Translation gives CASRLGRGTEAFF.

The chain combines TRBV4-1 with TRBJ1-2; 7 positions match TRBD1. V trimming: 2 bases; J trimming: 0 bases; junction bases outside the gene matches: 9. Germline V gene sequence: CDR1 MGHRA, CDR2 YSYEKL. The CDR3 is 17 residues long. The DNA of the CDR3 is TGCGCCAGCAGCCAAATCCGGGCGGGACAGACTAACTATGGCTACACCTTC. Translation gives CASSQIRAGQTNYGYTF.

The chain joins TRBV10-2 to TRBJ1-6, with TRBD1 identical over 10 bases. V lost 8 bases and J lost 10; bases outside the gene matches: 2. This CDR3 contains 12 residues. CDR1 and CDR2 from the germline V gene are WSHSY and SAAADI. CDR3 nucleotides: TGCGCCAGCGGGGACAGGGGATCACCCCTCCACTTT. Protein product: CASGDRGSPLHF.

The V and J genes are TRBV29-1 and TRBJ2-7; possibly TRBD2 for D (5 bases). Germline assignment: CDR1 SQVTM and CDR2 ANQGSEA. The CDR3 totals 13 residues. Trimming cost V 3 bases and J 6 bases, with 15 bases left between them. The CDR3 here is CSVEGFGLREQYF. In DNA, the CDR3 is TGCAGCGTTGAGGGTTTCGGACTGCGCGAGCAGTACTTC.